The 4 T cell receptor beta chains below come from one sample, sequenced in a study of blood T cell repertoires in COVID-19 (TCRdb year 2020). The library was made by the immunoSEQ multiplex PCR assay. What TCRdb holds here is the immuneACCESS table cut down to in-frame rearrangements. Part of the clones is not present; checked against another copy, under half of the missing clones reflect an unresolved V gene, and the others are unexplained. This sample is represented by some 200,000 clones; around three quarters of them were singletons. Of the sample, around 5.1% falls within the top ten clones. The sample taken for sequencing was peripheral blood. The receptors derive from a woman in her 70s with acute or convalescent COVID-19.

This clone was counted once. This chain links TRBV7-9 with TRBJ1-2; D is perhaps TRBD1 (5 bases). The V and J ends lost 2 bases and 0 bases respectively, with 10 bases between them. Germline V CDR1 and CDR2: SEHNR, FQNEAQ (reference sequence). The CDR3 is 15 amino acids. The CDR3 loop reads CASSLREGANYGYTF. The CDR3, as DNA: TGTGCCAGCAGCTTAAGGGAAGGGGCTAACTATGGCTACACCTTC.

The chain links TRBV20-1 to TRBJ1-2, with 7 bases that match TRBD1. Trimming took 3 bases from V and 4 from J; bases not matched to a gene: 5. The CDR3 covers 13 residues. CDR1 is DFQATT, CDR2 SNEGSKA, per germline (reference sequence). CDR3 amino acids: CSASAGDSYGYTF. For the CDR3, the DNA is TGCAGTGCTAGTGCTGGGGACAGCTATGGCTACACCTTC.

CDR3 amino acids: CASSAFSGDTGELFF. The CDR3 DNA sequence: TGTGCCAGCAGCGCCTTTAGCGGAGACACCGGGGAGCTGTTTTTT. The J gene is TRBJ2-2, the V gene TRBV9, with D possibly matching TRBD2 (6 bases). This CDR3 region has 15 residues. Germline V gene sequence: CDR1 SGDLS, CDR2 YYNGEE. V was trimmed by 3 bases and J by 3 bases, leaving 12 bases between them.

The V and J genes are TRBV19 and TRBJ2-2; the match to TRBD1 covers 9 bases. The V gene's germline CDR1 is LNHDA and CDR2 SQIVND (reference sequence). With V trimmed by 0 bases and J by 6 bases, 5 bases remained unmatched. The CDR3 extends over 16 amino acids. Written as DNA, the CDR3 is TGTGCCAGTAGTATAGAGGGGACAGGGTCCGCCGGGGAGCTGTTTTTT. It codes for CASSIEGTGSAGELFF.